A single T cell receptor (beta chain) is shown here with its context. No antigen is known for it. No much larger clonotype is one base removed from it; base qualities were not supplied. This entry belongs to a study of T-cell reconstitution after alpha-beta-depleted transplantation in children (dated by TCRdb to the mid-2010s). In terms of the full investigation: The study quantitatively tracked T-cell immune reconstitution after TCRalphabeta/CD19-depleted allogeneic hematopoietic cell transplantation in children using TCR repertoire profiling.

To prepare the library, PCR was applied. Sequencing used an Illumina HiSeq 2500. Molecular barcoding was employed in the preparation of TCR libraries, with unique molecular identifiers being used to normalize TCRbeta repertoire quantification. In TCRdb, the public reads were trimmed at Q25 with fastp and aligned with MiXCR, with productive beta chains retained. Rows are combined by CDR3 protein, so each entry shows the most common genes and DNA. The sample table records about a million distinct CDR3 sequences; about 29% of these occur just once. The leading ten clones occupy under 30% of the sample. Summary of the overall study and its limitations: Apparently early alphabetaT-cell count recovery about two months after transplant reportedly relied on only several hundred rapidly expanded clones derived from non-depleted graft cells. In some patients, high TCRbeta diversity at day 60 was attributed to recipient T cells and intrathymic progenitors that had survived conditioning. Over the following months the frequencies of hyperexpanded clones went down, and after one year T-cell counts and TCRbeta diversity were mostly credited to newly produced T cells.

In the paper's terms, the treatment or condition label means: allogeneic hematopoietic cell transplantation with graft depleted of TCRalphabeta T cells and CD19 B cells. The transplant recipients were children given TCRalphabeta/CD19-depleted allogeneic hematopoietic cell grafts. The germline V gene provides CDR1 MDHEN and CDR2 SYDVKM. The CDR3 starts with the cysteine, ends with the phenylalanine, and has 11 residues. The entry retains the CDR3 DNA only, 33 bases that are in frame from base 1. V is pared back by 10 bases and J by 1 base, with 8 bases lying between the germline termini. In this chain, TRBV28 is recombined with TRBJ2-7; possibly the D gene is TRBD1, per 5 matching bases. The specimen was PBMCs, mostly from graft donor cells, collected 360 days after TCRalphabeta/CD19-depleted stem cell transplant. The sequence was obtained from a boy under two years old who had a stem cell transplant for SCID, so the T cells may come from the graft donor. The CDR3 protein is CATTGSYEQYF. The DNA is TGTGCCACTACAGGATCCTACGAGCAGTACTTC.